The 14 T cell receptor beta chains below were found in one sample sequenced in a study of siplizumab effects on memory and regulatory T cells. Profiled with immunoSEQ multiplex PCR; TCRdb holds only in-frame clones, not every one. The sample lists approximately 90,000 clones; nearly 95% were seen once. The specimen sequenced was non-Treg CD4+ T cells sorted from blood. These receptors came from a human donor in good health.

The CDR3 loop is CASSLRQVSGNTIYF. The DNA of the CDR3 is TGTGCCAGCTCACTTAGACAAGTCTCTGGAAACACCATATATTTT. The chain employs TRBV18 and TRBJ1-3; no definite D call. CDR1 and CDR2 (germline): KGHSH, LQKENI. Trimming left V 4 bases short and J 0 bases short, with 10 bases between. CDR3 size: 15 residues.

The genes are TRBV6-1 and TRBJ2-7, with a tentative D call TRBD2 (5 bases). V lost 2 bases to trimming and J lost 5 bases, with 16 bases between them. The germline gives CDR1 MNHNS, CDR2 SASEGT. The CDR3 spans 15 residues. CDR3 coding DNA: TGTGCCAGCAGTGAACAACCGGGATCATTGAACGAGCAGTACTTC. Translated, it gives CASSEQPGSLNEQYF.

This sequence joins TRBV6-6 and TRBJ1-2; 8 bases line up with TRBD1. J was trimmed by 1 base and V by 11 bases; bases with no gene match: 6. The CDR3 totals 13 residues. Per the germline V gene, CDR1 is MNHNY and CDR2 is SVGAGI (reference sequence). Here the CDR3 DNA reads TGTGCCGGCGGACAGGGCTTTAACTATGGCTACACCTTC. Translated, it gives CAGGQGFNYGYTF.

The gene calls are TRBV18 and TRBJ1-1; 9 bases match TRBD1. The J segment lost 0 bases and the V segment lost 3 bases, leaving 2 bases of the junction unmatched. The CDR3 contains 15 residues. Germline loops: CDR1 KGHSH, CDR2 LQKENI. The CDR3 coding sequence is TGTGCCAGCTCACCCGGGACAGGGATGAACACTGAAGCTTTCTTT. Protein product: CASSPGTGMNTEAFF.

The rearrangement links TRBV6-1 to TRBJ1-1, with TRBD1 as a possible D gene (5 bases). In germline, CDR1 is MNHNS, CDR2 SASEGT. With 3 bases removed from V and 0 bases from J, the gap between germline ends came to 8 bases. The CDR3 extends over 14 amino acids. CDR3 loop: CASSEAGMNTEAFF. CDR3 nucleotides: TGTGCCAGCAGTGAGGCAGGGATGAACACTGAAGCTTTCTTT.

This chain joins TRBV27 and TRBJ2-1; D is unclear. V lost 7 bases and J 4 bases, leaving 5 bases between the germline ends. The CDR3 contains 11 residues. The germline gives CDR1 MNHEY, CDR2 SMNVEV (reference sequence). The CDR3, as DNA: TGTGCCAGCATGGGGTACAATGAGCAGTTCTTC. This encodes CASMGYNEQFF.

DNA of the CDR3: TGTGCCAGCAGCCAGTCTCTTCGCGGGACCCAGTACTTC. This gives the protein CASSQSLRGTQYF. This chain links TRBV14 with TRBJ2-5; D gene uncertain. Germline lookup yields CDR1 SGHDN and CDR2 FVKESK. The V end was cut by 3 bases, the J end by 7 bases, with 12 bases between. The CDR3 consists of 13 residues.

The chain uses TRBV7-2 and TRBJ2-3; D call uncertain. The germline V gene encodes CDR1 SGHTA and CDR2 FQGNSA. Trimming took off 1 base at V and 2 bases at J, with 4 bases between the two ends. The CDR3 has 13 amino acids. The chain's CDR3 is CASSLGITDTQYF. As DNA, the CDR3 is TGTGCCAGCAGCTTAGGCATCACAGATACGCAGTATTTT.

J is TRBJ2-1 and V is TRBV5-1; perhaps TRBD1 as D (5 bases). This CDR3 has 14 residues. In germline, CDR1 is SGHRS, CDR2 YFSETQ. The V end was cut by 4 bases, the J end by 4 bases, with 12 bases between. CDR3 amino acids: CASSQDSWYNEQFF. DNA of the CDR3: TGCGCCAGCAGCCAAGACAGTTGGTACAATGAGCAGTTCTTC.

The CDR3 DNA follows: TGTGCCAGCAGCCCTGCCAGGGGACGAGCCTTCTATGGCTACACCTTC. Its protein is CASSPARGRAFYGYTF. The rearrangement links TRBV7-2 to TRBJ1-2, with D tentatively TRBD1 (6 bases). Germline values: CDR1 SGHTA, CDR2 FQGNSA. This CDR3 comprises 16 residues. Trimming cost V 5 bases and J 4 bases, with 20 bases left between them.

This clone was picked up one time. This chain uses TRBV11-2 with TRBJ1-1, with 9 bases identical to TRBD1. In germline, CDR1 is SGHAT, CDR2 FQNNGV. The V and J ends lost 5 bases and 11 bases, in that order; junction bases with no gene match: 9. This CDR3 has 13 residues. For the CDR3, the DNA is TGTGCCAGCAGCCCGGAGGGACAGGGAACGGCTTTCTTT. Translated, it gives CASSPEGQGTAFF.

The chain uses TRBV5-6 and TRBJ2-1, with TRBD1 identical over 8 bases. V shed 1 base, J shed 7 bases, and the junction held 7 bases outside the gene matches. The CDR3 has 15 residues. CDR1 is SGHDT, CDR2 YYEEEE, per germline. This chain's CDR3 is CASSLPQGAVNEQFF. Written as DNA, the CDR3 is TGTGCCAGCAGCTTGCCGCAGGGGGCGGTTAATGAGCAGTTCTTC.

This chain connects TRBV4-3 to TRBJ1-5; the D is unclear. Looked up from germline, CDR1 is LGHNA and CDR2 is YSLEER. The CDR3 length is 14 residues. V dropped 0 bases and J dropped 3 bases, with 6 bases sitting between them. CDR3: CASSQEAVNQPQHF. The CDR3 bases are TGCGCCAGCAGCCAAGAAGCCGTCAATCAGCCCCAGCATTTT.

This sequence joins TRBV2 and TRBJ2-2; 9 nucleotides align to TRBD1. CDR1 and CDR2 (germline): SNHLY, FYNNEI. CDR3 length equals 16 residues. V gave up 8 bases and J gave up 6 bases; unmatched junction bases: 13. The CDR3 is CASLDSGTGTSGELFF. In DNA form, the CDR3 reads TGTGCCAGCTTAGACTCCGGGACAGGGACGTCCGGGGAGCTGTTTTTT. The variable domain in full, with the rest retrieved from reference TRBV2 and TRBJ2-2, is EPEVTQTPSHQVTQMGQEVILRCVPISNHLYFYWYRQILGQKVEFLVSFYNNEISEKSEIFDDQFSVERPDGSNFTLKIRSTKLEDSAMYFCASLDSGTGTSGELFFGEGSRLTVL.